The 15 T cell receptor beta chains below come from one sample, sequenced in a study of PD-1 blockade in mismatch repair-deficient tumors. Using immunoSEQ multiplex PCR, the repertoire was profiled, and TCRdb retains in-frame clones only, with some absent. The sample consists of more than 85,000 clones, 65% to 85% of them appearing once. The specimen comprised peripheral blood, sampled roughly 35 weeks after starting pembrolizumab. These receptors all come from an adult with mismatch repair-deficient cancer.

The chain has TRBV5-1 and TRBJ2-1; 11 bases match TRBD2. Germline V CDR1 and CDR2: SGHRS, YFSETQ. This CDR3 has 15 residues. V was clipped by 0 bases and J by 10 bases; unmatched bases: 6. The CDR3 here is CASSLGGTSGLEQFF. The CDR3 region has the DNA TGCGCCAGCAGCTTGGGTGGGACTAGCGGCCTGGAGCAGTTCTTC.

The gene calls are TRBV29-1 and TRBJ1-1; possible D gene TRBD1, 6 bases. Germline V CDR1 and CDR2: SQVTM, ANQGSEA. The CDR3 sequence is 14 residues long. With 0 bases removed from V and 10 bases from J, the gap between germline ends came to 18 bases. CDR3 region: CSVEEGGLRRGAFF. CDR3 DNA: TGCAGCGTTGAAGAAGGGGGACTGAGAAGGGGAGCTTTCTTT.

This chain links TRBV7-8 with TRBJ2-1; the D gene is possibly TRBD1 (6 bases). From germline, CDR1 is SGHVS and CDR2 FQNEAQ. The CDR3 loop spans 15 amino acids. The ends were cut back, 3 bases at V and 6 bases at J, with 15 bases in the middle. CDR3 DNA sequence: TGTGCCAGCAGCTTCGGGAAAGGGGGAAGCAATGAGCAGTTCTTC. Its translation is CASSFGKGGSNEQFF.

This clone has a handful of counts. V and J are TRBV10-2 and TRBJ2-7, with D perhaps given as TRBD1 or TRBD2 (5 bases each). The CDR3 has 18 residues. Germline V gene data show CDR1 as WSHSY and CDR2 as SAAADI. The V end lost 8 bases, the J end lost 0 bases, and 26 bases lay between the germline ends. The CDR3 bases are TGCGCCAGCCGCGGAAGGGACGCCAGAAGCGGAGGCTCCTACGAGCAGTACTTC. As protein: CASRGRDARSGGSYEQYF.

CDR3 sequence: CAWNRPPTSGTNNEQFF. The CDR3 DNA follows: TGTGCCTGGAATCGGCCCCCGACTAGCGGGACGAACAATGAGCAGTTCTTC. The chain uses TRBV30 and TRBJ2-1, with 11 bases matching TRBD2. Germline CDR1 is GTSNPN and CDR2 is SVGIG (reference sequence). CDR3 length: 17 amino acids. Trimming cost V 4 bases and J 5 bases; bases outside gene matches: 13.

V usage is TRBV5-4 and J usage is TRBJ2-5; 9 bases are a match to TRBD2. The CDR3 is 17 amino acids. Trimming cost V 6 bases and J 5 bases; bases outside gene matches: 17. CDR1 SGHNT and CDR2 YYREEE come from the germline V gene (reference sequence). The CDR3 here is CASTPGGVAGVAETQYF. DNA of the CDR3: TGTGCCAGCACTCCCGGAGGGGTAGCGGGAGTAGCTGAGACCCAGTACTTC.

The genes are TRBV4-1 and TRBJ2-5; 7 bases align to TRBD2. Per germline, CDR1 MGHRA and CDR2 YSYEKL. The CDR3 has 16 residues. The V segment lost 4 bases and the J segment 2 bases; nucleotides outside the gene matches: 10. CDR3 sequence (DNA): TGCGCCAGCAGCCTGCCCGGGACTACTAATCAAGAGACCCAGTACTTC. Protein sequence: CASSLPGTTNQETQYF.

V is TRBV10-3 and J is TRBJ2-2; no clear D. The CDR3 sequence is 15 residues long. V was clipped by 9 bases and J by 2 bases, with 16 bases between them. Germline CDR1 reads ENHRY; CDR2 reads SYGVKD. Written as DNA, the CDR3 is TGTGCCATTCTACCCGAACCGGGTAACACCGGGGAGCTGTTTTTT. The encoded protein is CAILPEPGNTGELFF.

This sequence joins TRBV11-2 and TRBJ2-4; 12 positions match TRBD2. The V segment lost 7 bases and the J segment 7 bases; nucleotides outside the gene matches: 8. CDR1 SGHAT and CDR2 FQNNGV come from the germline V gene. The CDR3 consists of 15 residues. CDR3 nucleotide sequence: TGTGCCAGCACCCCTAGCGGGAGGGCCGGGAACATTCAGTACTTC. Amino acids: CASTPSGRAGNIQYF.

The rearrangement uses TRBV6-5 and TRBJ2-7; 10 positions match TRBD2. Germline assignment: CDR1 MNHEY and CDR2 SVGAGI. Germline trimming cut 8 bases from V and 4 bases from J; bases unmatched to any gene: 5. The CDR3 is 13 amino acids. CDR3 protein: CASGGAGGYEQYF. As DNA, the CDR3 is TGTGCCAGCGGAGGAGCGGGAGGGTACGAGCAGTACTTC.

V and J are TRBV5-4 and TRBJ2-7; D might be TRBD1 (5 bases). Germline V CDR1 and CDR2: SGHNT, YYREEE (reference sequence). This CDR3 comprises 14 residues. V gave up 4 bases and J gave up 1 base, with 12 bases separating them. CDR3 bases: TGTGCCAGCAGCGAACTTGACAGATCCTACGAGCAGTACTTC. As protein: CASSELDRSYEQYF. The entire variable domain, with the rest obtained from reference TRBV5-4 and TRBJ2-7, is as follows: ETGVTQSPTHLIKTRGQQVTLRCSSQSGHNTVSWYQQALGQGPQFIFQYYREEENGRGNFPPRFSGLQFPNYSSELNVNALELDDSALYLCASSELDRSYEQYFGPGTRLTVT.

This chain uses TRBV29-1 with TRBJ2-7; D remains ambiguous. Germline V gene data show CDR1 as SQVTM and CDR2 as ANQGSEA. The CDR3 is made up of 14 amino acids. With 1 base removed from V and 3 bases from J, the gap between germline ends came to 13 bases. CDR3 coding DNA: TGCAGCGTTGAAGCGGTAGGCAGTAGCTACGAGCAGTACTTC. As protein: CSVEAVGSSYEQYF.

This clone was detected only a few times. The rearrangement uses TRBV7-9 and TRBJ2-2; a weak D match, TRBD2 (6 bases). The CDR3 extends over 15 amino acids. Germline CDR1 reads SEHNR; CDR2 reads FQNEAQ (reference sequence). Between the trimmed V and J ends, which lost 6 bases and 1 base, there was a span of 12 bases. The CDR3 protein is CASRKGLENTGELFF. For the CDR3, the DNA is TGTGCCAGCAGAAAGGGACTCGAGAACACCGGGGAGCTGTTTTTT.

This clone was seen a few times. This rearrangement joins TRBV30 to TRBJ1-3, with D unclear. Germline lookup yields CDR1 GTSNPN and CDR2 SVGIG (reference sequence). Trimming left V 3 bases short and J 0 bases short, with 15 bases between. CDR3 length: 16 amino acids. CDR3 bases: TGTGCCTGGAGCCGAGGCCACCCTGACTCTGGAAACACCATATATTTT. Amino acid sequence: CAWSRGHPDSGNTIYF.

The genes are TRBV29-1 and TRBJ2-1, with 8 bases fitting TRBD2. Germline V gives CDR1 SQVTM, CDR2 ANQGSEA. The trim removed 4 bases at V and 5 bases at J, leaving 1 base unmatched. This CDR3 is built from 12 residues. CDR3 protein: CSVVLADNEQFF. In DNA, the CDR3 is TGCAGCGTTGTACTAGCGGACAATGAGCAGTTCTTC.